This T cell receptor beta chain was obtained from a study of T cell responses to AZD1222 COVID-19 vaccine. Study findings and constraints: Regions 160-218 and 743-854 dominated among vaccine-associated CD4 TCRs spanning spike.

This CDR3 spans 14 amino acids. The germline gives CDR1 MNHEY, CDR2 SVGAGI. The V end was cut by 5 bases, the J end by 1 base, with 9 bases between. A note on this clone: The antigen is undetermined.

Using immunoSEQ multiplex PCR, the repertoire was profiled, and TCRdb retains in-frame clones only, with some absent. The sample shows around 140,000 clones, 90% of them seen only once. The specimen was peripheral blood, collected on day 0 of AZD1222 vaccination. The TCR comes from an adult in good health. This chain connects TRBV6-5 to TRBJ1-3; weak D call: TRBD1 (6 bases). The CDR3 DNA follows: TGTGCCAGCAGTATTACAGGGTCTGGAAACACCATATATTTT. Amino acids: CASSITGSGNTIYF.